What follows are 29 T cell receptor beta chains derived from one specimen sequenced in a study of preoperative IRX-2 immunotherapy in early breast cancer. Produced via immunoSEQ multiplex PCR; TCRdb's table is partial and in-frame only. Of some 99,000 clones detected, 80% to 90% appear once; the ten largest clones hold over 2%. Treatment: preoperative locoregional IRX-2 cytokine immunotherapy. The starting material was tumor tissue, obtained after IRX-2 immunotherapy. The origin of the receptors is a human donor with breast cancer.

The V call is TRBV28, the J call TRBJ2-2; 10 bases align to TRBD1. The junction had 4 bases not matched to a gene; V was cut back by 6 bases and J by 3 bases. Germline V gene lookup returns CDR1 MDHEN and CDR2 SYDVKM. The CDR3 covers 15 residues. The CDR3 sequence: CASRTGGADTGELFF. The CDR3 nucleotides read TGTGCCAGCAGGACAGGGGGCGCAGACACCGGGGAGCTGTTTTTT.

V gene TRBV11-3 combines with J gene TRBJ1-2; the D is unclear. Trimming took 3 bases from V and 0 from J, leaving 11 bases between them. CDR1 and CDR2 (germline): SGHNT, YENEEA. The CDR3 consists of 15 residues. This CDR3 is CASSLVGNTNYGYTF. The CDR3 nucleotides read TGTGCCAGCAGCTTGGTGGGGAATACTAACTATGGCTACACCTTC.

The chain combines TRBV10-2 with TRBJ1-6; weak D call: TRBD1 (5 bases). The length of the CDR3 is 13 residues. Trimming removed 8 bases at V and 10 bases at J, with 15 bases between. From germline, CDR1 is WSHSY and CDR2 SAAADI. CDR3 DNA sequence: TGCGCCAGCGGGACGTCTGTCGGCTCACCCCTCCACTTT. Translated: CASGTSVGSPLHF.

In its sample, this clone was seen once. The gene calls are TRBV27 and TRBJ2-1; no firm D call. CDR3 length: 12 residues. The germline gives CDR1 MNHEY, CDR2 SMNVEV (reference sequence). Trimming removed 1 base from V and 5 bases from J, with 3 bases in between. The CDR3 DNA follows: TGTGCCAGCAGTTTATGGAACAATGAGCAGTTCTTC. Translation: CASSLWNNEQFF.

This chain connects TRBV28 to TRBJ1-4, with TRBD1 matching over 9 bases. Germline lookup yields CDR1 MDHEN and CDR2 SYDVKM. V trimming: 6 bases; J trimming: 3 bases; junction bases outside the gene matches: 11. The CDR3 has 17 amino acids. DNA of the CDR3: TGTGCCAGCAGAACCGGGACAGGGATAGGGGCTAATGAAAAACTGTTTTTT. Protein product: CASRTGTGIGANEKLFF.

This sequence joins TRBV7-4 and TRBJ1-2; the D gene is possibly TRBD1 (5 bases). V lost 5 bases and J lost 6, with 13 bases in between. The CDR3 consists of 13 residues. CDR1 is SGHVT, CDR2 SQSDAQ, per germline. DNA of the CDR3: TGTGCCAGCAGCCCGGGAGCCAGGGATGGCTACACCTTC. It translates to CASSPGARDGYTF.

The chain carries TRBV5-1 and TRBJ1-1; D is uncertain. V was shortened by 3 bases and J by 1 base, with 10 bases between the two germline ends. Germline values: CDR1 SGHRS, CDR2 YFSETQ. CDR3 length equals 14 residues. Here the CDR3 DNA reads TGCGCCAGCAGCTATCAGGCTCAGAACACTGAAGCTTTCTTT. Translation: CASSYQAQNTEAFF.

This clone has more than one count but fewer than ten. The chain links TRBV18 to TRBJ2-7; 8 bases match TRBD2. Germline V CDR1 and CDR2: KGHSH, LQKENI. CDR3 length: 16 residues. The V gene end was trimmed by 3 bases and the J gene end by 4 bases; junction bases not matched to a gene: 11. For the CDR3, the DNA is TGTGCCAGCTCACCTAGGGGAGCGGGAGTAGGATACGAGCAGTACTTC. Its translation is CASSPRGAGVGYEQYF.

Here the CDR3 reads CASSYSGGGRADAFF. CDR3 sequence (DNA): TGTGCCAGCAGTTACTCAGGGGGGGGAAGAGCGGATGCTTTCTTT. The chain employs TRBV6-8 and TRBJ1-1; D perhaps matches TRBD1 (6 bases). Germline CDR1 and CDR2: MNHGY and SAAAGT. The CDR3 loop spans 15 amino acids. V lost 0 bases and J 11 bases, leaving 19 bases between the germline ends.

CDR3 loop: CASIAGRGLAPEAFF. The CDR3 nucleotides are TGTGCCAGTATCGCCGGGAGGGGTCTGGCCCCTGAAGCTTTCTTT. The rearrangement joins TRBV19 to TRBJ1-1, with a weak D call TRBD1 (5 bases). The CDR3 has 15 residues. The V gene's germline CDR1 is LNHDA and CDR2 SQIVND (reference sequence). The germline V and J ends were trimmed by 7 bases and 6 bases, with 21 bases remaining between them.

The chain combines TRBV5-1 with TRBJ1-2, with 9 bases aligning to TRBD1. Trimming at V came to 4 bases and at J to 11 bases, leaving 12 bases not matched to a gene. The length of the CDR3 is 14 residues. CDR1 is SGHRS, CDR2 YFSETQ, per germline. CDR3 sequence reads: CASSRDRGDGGYTF. CDR3 sequence (DNA): TGCGCCAGCAGCCGCGACAGGGGGGATGGTGGYTACACCTTC.

V gene TRBV30 combines with J gene TRBJ2-2; 10 nucleotides match TRBD2. V lost 3 bases, J lost 6 bases, and 7 bases stayed unmatched. The CDR3 is made up of 15 amino acids. Looked up from germline, CDR1 is GTSNPN and CDR2 is SVGIG (reference sequence). In DNA form, the CDR3 reads TGTGCCTGGAGCCCTAGCGGGAGTGAAGCCGGGGAGCTGTTTTTT. Amino acid sequence: CAWSPSGSEAGELFF.

The rearrangement uses TRBV19 and TRBJ2-2; weak D call: TRBD2 (5 bases). The V end lost 6 bases, the J end lost 1 base, and 12 bases lay between the germline ends. CDR1 is LNHDA and CDR2 is SQIVND in the germline V gene (reference sequence). This CDR3 is 15 amino acids long. The DNA of the CDR3 is TGTGCCAGTAGGAAAGCAGGACTGAACACCGGGGAGCTGTTTTTT. Translation gives CASRKAGLNTGELFF.

This chain joins TRBV28 and TRBJ1-5; no clear D gene. The CDR3 spans 18 residues. V was trimmed by 2 bases and J by 3 bases, leaving 20 bases between them. CDR1 is MDHEN, CDR2 SYDVKM, per germline. The CDR3 DNA reads TGTGCCAGCAGTTTAGGGTTAATGGCCAGTCGCCCCAATCAGCCCCAGCATTTT. Translated, it gives CASSLGLMASRPNQPQHF.

As for this clone: At one of its ends the junction is not consistent with the germline gene, which may arise from a read error. The DNA contains a base that is ambiguous or unread; its residue becomes X. The chain combines TRBV19 with TRBJ2-1, with D possibly being TRBD1 or TRBD2 (5 bases each). Germline assignment: CDR1 LNHDA and CDR2 SQIVND (reference sequence). The CDR3 length is 16 residues. CDR3 residues: CASSPWDPSSYNXQFF. CDR3 coding DNA: TGTGCCAGTAGTCCGTGGGACCCGAGCTCCTACAATGRGCAGTTCTTC.

The chain joins TRBV7-8 to TRBJ2-5; 7 positions match TRBD1. V shed 3 bases and J 1 base; nucleotides not matched to a gene: 5. Germline-derived CDR1 and CDR2 are SGHVS and FQNEAQ. This CDR3 is built from 15 residues. CDR3 residues: CASSLRGQSQETQYF. As DNA, the CDR3 is TGTGCCAGCAGCTTGAGGGGACAGAGCCAAGAGACCCAGTACTTC.

This clone was recorded at least ten times. This sequence joins TRBV11-3 and TRBJ2-1; 8 bases are a match to TRBD2. The CDR3 has 17 amino acids. With V trimmed by 1 base and J by 7 bases, 12 bases remained unmatched. Germline-derived CDR1 and CDR2 are SGHNT and YENEEA. The CDR3 region is CASSLGAGRASGNEQFF. The DNA of the CDR3 is TGTGCCAGCAGCTTAGGAGCGGGGAGGGCTAGCGGGAATGAGCAGTTCTTC.

About this clone: A junction boundary mismatches the germline segment, possibly from a read error. The chain's CDR3 is CSVEGTADNYGYTF. The CDR3 nucleotides are TGCAGCGTCGAAGGGACAGCCGATAACTATGGCTACACCTTC. This chain joins TRBV29-1 and TRBJ1-2, with 7 bases fitting TRBD1. CDR3 length: 14 amino acids. Germline V gene data show CDR1 as SQVTM and CDR2 as ANQGSEA. Full variable domain (outside the CDR3, taken from reference TRBV29-1 and TRBJ1-2): SAVISQKPSRDICQRGTSLTIQCQVDSQVTMMFWYRQQPGQSLTLIATANQGSEATYESGFVIDKFPISRPNLTFSTLTVSNMSPEDSSIYLCSVEGTADNYGYTFGSGTRLTVV.

The chain links TRBV18 to TRBJ2-4; the D gene is possibly TRBD2 (6 bases). The germline CDR1 and CDR2 sequences are KGHSH and LQKENI. The length of the CDR3 is 15 residues. Trimming shortened V by 3 bases and J by 0 bases, and 9 bases separated the two germline ends. CDR3 residues: CASSPQGLAKNIQYF. The CDR3 DNA is TGTGCCAGCTCACCCCAGGGACTAGCCAAAAACATTCAGTACTTC.

V usage is TRBV23-1 and J usage is TRBJ2-1; 9 bases fit TRBD2. TRBV23-1 is flagged as an ORF with uncertain function. V was clipped by 6 bases and J by 7 bases; unmatched bases: 4. This CDR3 is 13 amino acids long. The CDR3 is CASSRTSVNEQFF. CDR3 nucleotide sequence: TGCGCCAGCAGCCGGACTAGCGTGAATGAGCAGTTCTTC.

Details on this clone: Additional DNA sequences in this sample encode the identical CDR3. This sequence joins TRBV28 and TRBJ2-7; 7 bases line up with TRBD1. Germline CDR1 MDHEN, CDR2 SYDVKM. The CDR3 extends over 13 amino acids. After removal of 5 bases from V and 3 bases from J, the junction contained 4 bases not matched to a gene. The CDR3 DNA is TGTGCCAGCAGTCCGGGACAGAGCTACGAGCAGTACTTC. Its translation is CASSPGQSYEQYF.

The chain employs TRBV14 and TRBJ2-1, with 9 bases matching TRBD2. This CDR3 comprises 17 residues. Trimming cost V 2 bases and J 1 base; bases outside gene matches: 6. In germline, CDR1 is SGHDN, CDR2 FVKESK. CDR3 nucleotides: TGTGCCAGCAGCCAATTAGGACTAGCGCGATCCTACAATGAGCAGTTCTTC. This gives the protein CASSQLGLARSYNEQFF.

This chain links TRBV2 with TRBJ1-6, with TRBD1 matching 7 bases. Trimming cost V 5 bases and J 6 bases; bases outside gene matches: 4. This CDR3 region has 14 residues. In germline, CDR1 is SNHLY, CDR2 FYNNEI. CDR3 protein: CASSRQGPNSPLHF. The CDR3 DNA reads as TGTGCCAGCAGTAGACAGGGACCTAATTCACCCCTCCACTTT. The whole variable domain, filled in from reference TRBV2 and TRBJ1-6, reads EPEVTQTPSHQVTQMGQEVILRCVPISNHLYFYWYRQILGQKVEFLVSFYNNEISEKSEIFDDQFSVERPDGSNFTLKIRSTKLEDSAMYFCASSRQGPNSPLHFGNGTRLTVT.

The chain uses TRBV28 and TRBJ2-3, with TRBD1 as a possible D gene (6 bases). Trimming cost V 8 bases and J 5 bases, with 17 bases left between them. CDR1 is MDHEN, CDR2 SYDVKM, per germline. There are 14 residues in the CDR3. The CDR3 here is CASGTRGREDTQYF. As DNA, the CDR3 is TGTGCCAGCGGGACGAGGGGGAGAGAAGATACGCAGTATTTT.

The V gene is TRBV7-1, the J gene TRBJ1-4; 8 bases fit TRBD1. TRBV7-1 is recorded as an ORF, its role being uncertain. J gave up 5 bases and V 5 bases, and 1 base lay outside the gene matches. The CDR3 is 13 residues long. The CDR3 loop reads CASSRQGNEKLFF. The DNA of the CDR3 is TGTGCCAGCAGCAGACAGGGGAATGAAAAACTGTTTTTT.

The genes are TRBV7-5 and TRBJ1-6. TRBV7-5 corresponds to a pseudogene. The length of the CDR3 is 14 residues. Here the CDR3 reads CASSPGPANSPLHF. CDR3 nucleotide sequence: TGTGCCAGCAGCCCCGGCCCCGCAAATTCACCCCTCCACTTT.

This clone was found once. This chain joins TRBV7-1 and TRBJ2-1; TRBD2 matches 7 bases. TRBV7-1 has ORF status, its function being uncertain. V was clipped by 6 bases and J by 3 bases; unmatched bases: 11. The CDR3 runs 16 residues. This CDR3 reads CASRPWSGIGYNEQFF. The CDR3 region has the DNA TGTGCCAGCAGGCCCTGGAGCGGGATCGGCTACAATGAGCAGTTCTTC.

This rearrangement joins TRBV6-8 to TRBJ1-1, with D unclear. This CDR3 comprises 13 residues. The V end was cut by 10 bases, the J end by 3 bases, with 15 bases between. CDR1 is MNHGY and CDR2 is SAAAGT in the germline V gene. CDR3 in DNA: TGTGCCACTAAGGAGTCGTCCTACACTGAAGCTTTCTTT. Translated: CATKESSYTEAFF.

V usage is TRBV12-1 and J usage is TRBJ1-5; the D segment call TRBD1 is taken from the table without a DNA check. TRBV12-1 is annotated as a pseudogene. The CDR3 runs 17 residues. For the CDR3, the DNA is TGTGCCAGCAGCCCAACCTCAGGGGTGGAGTGTTACCAGCCCCAGCATTTT. As protein: CASSPTSGVECYQPQHF.